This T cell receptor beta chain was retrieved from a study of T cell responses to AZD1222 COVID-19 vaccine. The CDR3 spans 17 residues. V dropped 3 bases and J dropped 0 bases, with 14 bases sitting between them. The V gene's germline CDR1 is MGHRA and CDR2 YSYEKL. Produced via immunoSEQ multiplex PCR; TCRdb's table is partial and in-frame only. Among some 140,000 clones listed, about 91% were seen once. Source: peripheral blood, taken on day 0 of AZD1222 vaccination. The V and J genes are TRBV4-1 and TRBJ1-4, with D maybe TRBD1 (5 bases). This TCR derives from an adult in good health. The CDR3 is CASSQTGTPATNEKLFF. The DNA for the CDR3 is TGCGCCAGCAGCCAGACCGGGACGCCTGCAACTAATGAAAAACTGTTTTTT.